The clone carrying this T cell receptor beta chain occurred once. Its antigen is not known. Relative to the germline gene, one junction end is altered; a read error may explain this. This sample was taken from a study of CD8 T cells in Susac syndrome. About the study: The sequenced Susac syndrome patients comprised five or six with active disease and eight in remission. Treatment at blood withdrawal was none, corticosteroids, or intravenous immunoglobulin alone in Susac syndrome patients. The study, taken as a whole, reports: Susac syndrome CD4+ T cell repertoires showed no clonal expansion.

CDR3 length: 15 amino acids. Reverse transcription of about 0.45 to 1 ug RNA was carried out with random hexamers. One entry per CDR3 protein results from TCRdb running MiXCR on the immunoSEQ multiplex PCR reads. The sample gives around 150,000 distinct CDR3 sequences, approximately 96% of which show up once; roughly 0.08% is in the top ten. The rearrangement uses TRBV23-1 and TRBJ1-5, with D possibly being TRBD1 (6 bases). Being an ORF, TRBV23-1 has a function that is uncertain. Material: CD4+ T cells from PBMCs. This sequence originates from a human donor with Susac syndrome. CDR3 amino acids: CATRRDISPQSAPAF. The CDR3 DNA follows: TGCGCCACCCGGAGGGACATATCACCTCAATCAGCCCCAGCATTT.